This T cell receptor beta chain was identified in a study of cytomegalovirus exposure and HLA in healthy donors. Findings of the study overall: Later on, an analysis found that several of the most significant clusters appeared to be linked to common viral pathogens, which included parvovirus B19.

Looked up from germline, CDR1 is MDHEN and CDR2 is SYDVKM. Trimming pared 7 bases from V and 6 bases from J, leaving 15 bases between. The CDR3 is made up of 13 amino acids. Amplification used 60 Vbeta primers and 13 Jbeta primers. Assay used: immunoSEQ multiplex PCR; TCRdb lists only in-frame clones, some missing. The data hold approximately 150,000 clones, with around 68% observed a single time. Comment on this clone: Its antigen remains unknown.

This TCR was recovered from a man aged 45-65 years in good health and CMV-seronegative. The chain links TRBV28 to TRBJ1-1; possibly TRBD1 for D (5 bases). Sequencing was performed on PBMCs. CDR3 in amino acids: CASTKPRQPEAFF. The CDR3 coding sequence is TGTGCCAGCACCAAACCTCGACAGCCTGAAGCTTTCTTT. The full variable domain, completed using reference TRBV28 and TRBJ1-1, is DVKVTQSSRYLVKRTGEKVFLECVQDMDHENMFWYRQDPGLGLRLIYFSYDVKMKEKGDIPEGYSVSREKKERFSLILESASTNQTSMYLCASTKPRQPEAFFGQGTRLTVV.